Shown below are 2 T cell receptor beta chains from a single sample sequenced in a study of blood T cell repertoires in COVID-19. The assay was immunoSEQ multiplex PCR, and TCRdb's table has in-frame clones only and misses some. The data show 180,000 or so clones, with about three quarters seen just once and 8.6% held by the top ten. Input material: peripheral blood. The receptors derive from a woman in her forties or fifties with active or convalescent COVID-19.

V and J are TRBV7-9 and TRBJ2-1; 7 bases are shared with TRBD2. The CDR3 sequence is 14 residues long. The junction had 8 bases not matched to a gene; V was cut back by 5 bases and J by 7 bases. CDR1 and CDR2 (germline): SEHNR, FQNEAQ (reference sequence). The CDR3 loop is CASSPLGGGNEQFF. The CDR3 DNA reads as TGTGCCAGCAGCCCTCTGGGCGGGGGTAATGAGCAGTTCTTC.

V and J are TRBV18 and TRBJ2-1, with 14 bases fitting TRBD2. CDR1 is KGHSH, CDR2 LQKENI, per germline. The V and J ends lost 0 bases and 2 bases, in that order; junction bases with no gene match: 3. The CDR3 length is 18 residues. CDR3 loop: CASSPPGLAGATYNEQFF. CDR3 sequence (DNA): TGTGCCAGCTCACCACCGGGACTAGCGGGAGCAACCTACAATGAGCAGTTCTTC.